Below, 23 T cell receptor beta chains from the same sample are listed, as sequenced in a study of regulatory T cells in long-lasting Graves disease. The authors built TCR beta libraries using iRepertoire HTBI primers and Arm-PCR of CDR3 regions. One entry per CDR3 protein results from TCRdb running MiXCR on the multiplex PCR reads. The sample shows 350,000 to 500,000 distinct CDR3 sequences, 21% of them seen only once. Described time point: persistent/refractory GD, antithyroid drugs over 5 years with positive TRAb. PBMC-derived RNA was used for the TCR library. Sample: peripheral blood mononuclear cells (PBMCs), taken when the disease was refractory, from a patient treated with antithyroid drugs. The source of these receptors is a female donor with Graves disease.

The rearrangement uses TRBV4-1 and TRBJ2-7, with TRBD2 identical over 9 bases. The CDR3 extends over 15 amino acids. Germline V gene lookup returns CDR1 MGHRA and CDR2 YSYEKL. Germline trimming cut 0 bases from V and 6 bases from J; bases unmatched to any gene: 6. The CDR3 protein is CASSQEAGGLVEQYF. The DNA for the CDR3 is TGCGCCAGCAGCCAAGAGGCGGGAGGGCTGGTCGAGCAGTACTTC.

CDR3 in DNA: TGTGCCAGCAGGGTGGGACAGGGGGCGACTAATGAAAAACTGTTTTTT. It codes for CASRVGQGATNEKLFF. The gene calls are TRBV2 and TRBJ1-4; TRBD1 matches 12 bases. Trimming at V came to 6 bases and at J to 2 bases, leaving 4 bases not matched to a gene. The CDR3 sequence is 16 residues long. The germline V gene has CDR1 SNHLY and CDR2 FYNNEI.

CDR3 loop: CSARDRGLATDTQYF. Here the CDR3 DNA reads TGCAGTGCTAGAGATCGGGGACTAGCGACAGATACGCAGTATTTT. The rearrangement uses TRBV20-1 and TRBJ2-3; 10 nucleotides line up with TRBD2. Per germline, CDR1 DFQATT and CDR2 SNEGSKA (reference sequence). V shed 0 bases, J shed 3 bases, and the junction held 3 bases outside the gene matches. CDR3 length: 15 residues.

The J gene is TRBJ2-7, the V gene TRBV18, with a possible D match to TRBD2 (6 bases). In germline, CDR1 is KGHSH, CDR2 LQKENI. CDR3 length: 14 residues. Between the trimmed V and J ends, which lost 1 base and 7 bases, there was a span of 14 bases. The CDR3: CASSPRQDRGEQYF. CDR3 in DNA: TGTGCCAGCTCACCACGGCAGGATCGGGGGGAGCAGTACTTC.

This chain joins TRBV3-1 and TRBJ2-3; D is undetermined. The germline V gene has CDR1 LGHDT and CDR2 YNNKEL (reference sequence). The CDR3 sequence is 12 residues long. Deletions cut 0 bases from V and 4 bases from J, with 2 bases between. This CDR3 is CASSQESDTQYF. CDR3 bases: TGTGCCAGCAGCCAAGAATCAGATACGCAGTATTTT.

In its sample, this clonotype was seen many times. The chain couples TRBV3-1 to TRBJ2-7; D might be TRBD1 (6 bases). The CDR3 runs to 14 residues. The germline V and J ends were trimmed by 1 base and 6 bases, with 13 bases remaining between them. CDR1 and CDR2 from the germline V gene are LGHDT and YNNKEL (reference sequence). CDR3 loop: CASSQAPTGPEQYF. The CDR3 region has the DNA TGTGCCAGCAGCCAAGCCCCAACAGGGCCCGAGCAGTACTTC.

A note on this clonotype: A junction boundary mismatches the germline segment, possibly from a read error. The V gene is TRBV15, the J gene TRBJ1-4; D unclear. The CDR3 runs to 14 residues. Germline-derived CDR1 and CDR2 are LNHNV and YYDKDF (reference sequence). The CDR3 reads CATSHRVHNERLFF. Here the CDR3 DNA reads TGTGCCACCAGCCACCGGGTCCATAATGAAAGACTGTTTTTT.

This clonotype was observed at least ten times. The chain is built from TRBV2 and TRBJ2-7; 10 nucleotides agree with TRBD1. Germline V gives CDR1 SNHLY, CDR2 FYNNEI. This CDR3 spans 16 amino acids. V dropped 6 bases and J dropped 3; count of bases not matched to a gene: 11. CDR3 sequence: CASSDPGTGENYEQYF. The CDR3 DNA follows: TGTGCCAGCAGCGATCCCGGGACAGGGGAGAACTACGAGCAGTACTTC.

This clonotype was observed many times. The chain links TRBV7-2 to TRBJ2-7, with no clear D. The CDR3 loop spans 13 amino acids. The V and J ends lost 5 bases and 9 bases respectively, with 17 bases between them. Germline lookup yields CDR1 SGHTA and CDR2 FQGNSA. In nucleotides, the CDR3 is TGTGCCAGCAGCCCAAGTGCAGGTACGAGGCAGTACTTC. It is translated as CASSPSAGTRQYF.

V gene TRBV11-2 combines with J gene TRBJ2-1; no definite D call. The germline V gene has CDR1 SGHAT and CDR2 FQNNGV. V was shortened by 7 bases and J by 2 bases, with 12 bases between the two germline ends. This CDR3 has 14 amino acids. The CDR3 is CASTPEYTYNEQFF. The CDR3 bases are TGTGCCAGCACCCCTGAATACACCTACAATGAGCAGTTCTTC.

In this sample, this clonotype turned up a few times. This chain links TRBV4-1 with TRBJ2-5, with 14 positions matching TRBD2. The germline V gene has CDR1 MGHRA and CDR2 YSYEKL. The CDR3 extends over 20 amino acids. J lost 5 bases, V lost 2 bases, and 16 bases had no gene match. The CDR3 bases are TGCGCCAGCAGCCAAAGTCCCGCTGGGACTAGCGGGAGAGGCGGGGAGACCCAGTACTTC. It codes for CASSQSPAGTSGRGGETQYF.

This clonotype was recorded at least ten times. This rearrangement joins TRBV12-3 or TRBV12-4 to TRBJ2-7; 8 nucleotides match TRBD1. This CDR3 is 15 amino acids long. V lost 0 bases to trimming and J lost 2 bases; unmatched junction nucleotides: 3. This CDR3 reads CASSLADRDPYEQYF. The CDR3 DNA reads as TGTGCCAGCAGTTTAGCGGACAGGGATCCCTACGAGCAGTACTTC.

The chain links TRBV7-2 to TRBJ1-3; D remains ambiguous. The CDR3 is 13 residues long. Germline CDR1 reads SGHTA; CDR2 reads FQGNSA. With 1 base removed from V and 4 bases from J, the gap between germline ends came to 5 bases. CDR3 nucleotides: TGTGCCAGCAGCTTAGAAGACGGAAACACCATATATTTT. Protein product: CASSLEDGNTIYF.

The CDR3 sequence is CASSLGTSMGEKLFF. Here the CDR3 DNA reads TGTGCCAGCAGCTTGGGGACTTCTATGGGCGAAAAACTGTTTTTT. This chain uses TRBV5-6 with TRBJ1-4; unclear D gene. The V and J ends lost 0 bases and 8 bases respectively, with 14 bases between them. Germline CDR1 reads SGHDT; CDR2 reads YYEEEE. The CDR3 runs 15 residues.

For this clonotype: One end of the junction varies from germline; a read error may be responsible. This chain links TRBV3-1 with TRBJ2-5, with D uncertain. The germline CDR1 and CDR2 sequences are LGHDT and YNNKEL (reference sequence). This CDR3 region has 15 residues. For the CDR3, the DNA is TGTGCCAGCAGCCAAGTGACCGCCCTCCAAGAGACCCAGCACTTC. It encodes CASSQVTALQETQHF.

This rearrangement joins TRBV2 to TRBJ2-2; D might be TRBD1 (8 bases). Trimming cost V 5 bases and J 7 bases, with 14 bases left between them. Germline lookup yields CDR1 SNHLY and CDR2 FYNNEI. This CDR3 has 14 amino acids. CDR3 in DNA: TGTGCCAGCAGTACTACAGGGGGGGACGGGGAGCTGTTTTTT. As protein: CASSTTGGDGELFF. Combining the CDR3 with reference TRBV2 and TRBJ2-2 gives the whole variable domain EPEVTQTPSHQVTQMGQEVILRCVPISNHLYFYWYRQILGQKVEFLVSFYNNEISEKSEIFDDQFSVERPDGSNFTLKIRSTKLEDSAMYFCASSTTGGDGELFFGEGSRLTVL.

This clonotype was seen a few times. This chain connects TRBV29-1 to TRBJ2-5; D might be TRBD2 (6 bases). The CDR3 contains 13 residues. Per the germline V gene, CDR1 is SQVTM and CDR2 is ANQGSEA. Trimming took 0 bases from V and 7 from J, leaving 12 bases between them. The CDR3 nucleotides are TGCAGCGTTGAAGACGGTAGGGGAGGGACCCAGTACTTC. Its translation is CSVEDGRGGTQYF.

This clonotype was found many times. The chain combines TRBV9 with TRBJ2-5, with 7 bases identical to TRBD1. Germline-derived CDR1 and CDR2 are SGDLS and YYNGEE. V shed 4 bases, J shed 3 bases, and the junction held 12 bases outside the gene matches. This CDR3 has 16 amino acids. The CDR3 loop is CASSSRGGEVKETQYF. CDR3 DNA: TGTGCCAGCAGCTCCCGAGGGGGCGAAGTAAAAGAGACCCAGTACTTC. The full variable domain, rest sourced from reference TRBV9 and TRBJ2-5, is DSGVTQTPKHLITATGQRVTLRCSPRSGDLSVYWYQQSLDQGLQFLIQYYNGEERAKGNILERFSAQQFPDLHSELNLSSLELGDSALYFCASSSRGGEVKETQYFGPGTRLLVL.

This clonotype was recorded a few times. The rearrangement joins TRBV30 to TRBJ1-2; weak D call: TRBD1 (6 bases). The CDR3 extends over 14 amino acids. Germline assignment: CDR1 GTSNPN and CDR2 SVGIG (reference sequence). The V and J ends lost 6 bases and 2 bases respectively, with 16 bases between them. In DNA, the CDR3 is TGTGCCTGTAACAGGGTTGGAGGCAACTATGGCTACACCTTC. Translating it yields CACNRVGGNYGYTF.

The gene calls are TRBV18 and TRBJ2-1; 11 bases map to TRBD2. CDR1 and CDR2 (germline): KGHSH, LQKENI. Germline trimming cut 5 bases from V and 3 bases from J; bases unmatched to any gene: 3. The CDR3 is made up of 15 amino acids. CDR3 amino acids: CASSVTSGVYNEQFF. CDR3 bases: TGTGCCAGCTCAGTGACTAGCGGGGTCTACAATGAGCAGTTCTTC.

This clonotype was observed a few times. The gene calls are TRBV12-5 and TRBJ1-5; TRBD1 matches at 10 bases. With 2 bases clipped from V and 1 base from J, the junction kept 8 bases outside the gene matches. CDR3 size: 18 residues. Germline CDR1 and CDR2: LGHNT and FRNRAP. CDR3 residues: CASGLSPTGGSSNQPQHF. The CDR3 nucleotides are TGTGCTAGTGGTTTGTCCCCGACAGGGGGCTCAAGCAATCAGCCCCAGCATTTT.

This clonotype has just a few counts. The chain couples TRBV9 to TRBJ2-3; a weak D match, TRBD1 (6 bases). Per the germline V gene, CDR1 is SGDLS and CDR2 is YYNGEE. The V and J ends lost 0 bases and 3 bases respectively, with 11 bases between them. The CDR3 is 15 residues long. The CDR3 spells CASSVEGVRTDTQYF. In DNA, the CDR3 is TGTGCCAGCAGCGTAGAGGGGGTAAGGACAGATACGCAGTATTTT. Full variable domain (outside the CDR3, taken from reference TRBV9 and TRBJ2-3): DSGVTQTPKHLITATGQRVTLRCSPRSGDLSVYWYQQSLDQGLQFLIQYYNGEERAKGNILERFSAQQFPDLHSELNLSSLELGDSALYFCASSVEGVRTDTQYFGPGTRLTVL.

This clonotype was seen at least ten times. This chain uses TRBV5-6 with TRBJ1-2; 8 bases are shared with TRBD1. Germline-derived CDR1 and CDR2 are SGHDT and YYEEEE. Trimming removed 4 bases from V and 3 bases from J; junction bases left unmatched: 2. The CDR3 is 13 residues long. CDR3 amino acids: CASSMDRDYGYTF. DNA of the CDR3: TGTGCCAGCAGCATGGACAGGGACTATGGCTACACCTTC.